The 5 T cell receptor beta chains given below trace back to one sample, sequenced in a study of monozygotic twins with inflammatory bowel disease. TCRdb reworked the 5' RACE reads into one entry per CDR3 protein, no DNA. The sample is made up of about 300,000 distinct CDR3 sequences, and the top ten hold more than 4.5% of it. Material for sequencing was blood. Source of these receptors: a human donor with ulcerative colitis or Crohn's disease, or a healthy co-twin of an affected twin (not recorded which).

The V gene is TRBV12-3 or TRBV12-4, the J gene TRBJ1-1; the D call from TCRdb, TRBD1, cannot be confirmed without DNA. This CDR3 comprises 13 residues. The CDR3: CASSQTTGIEAFF.

V is TRBV7-9 and J is TRBJ2-7; with no DNA, the TCRdb D assignment of TRBD1 cannot be verified. Per the germline V gene, CDR1 is SEHNR and CDR2 is FQNEAQ (reference sequence). The CDR3 totals 16 residues. The CDR3 sequence: CASGSRGQGFSYEQYF.

The chain has TRBV11-1 and TRBJ2-1; the TRBD1 assignment by TCRdb is unverifiable without DNA. Germline assignment: CDR1 SGHAT and CDR2 FQDESV (reference sequence). The CDR3 covers 16 residues. The chain's CDR3 is CASSSKDRGQDNEQFF.

The rearrangement links TRBV11-2 to TRBJ2-4; the D gene TCRdb calls, TRBD1, cannot be checked with no DNA. The CDR3 spans 16 residues. Germline CDR1 is SGHAT and CDR2 is FQNNGV. CDR3 amino acids: CASSYRTGVERNIQYF.

The V and J genes are TRBV7-2 and TRBJ2-1. This CDR3 has 11 amino acids. The germline V gene encodes CDR1 SGHTA and CDR2 FQGNSA. CDR3 amino acids: CASSTWDEQFF.